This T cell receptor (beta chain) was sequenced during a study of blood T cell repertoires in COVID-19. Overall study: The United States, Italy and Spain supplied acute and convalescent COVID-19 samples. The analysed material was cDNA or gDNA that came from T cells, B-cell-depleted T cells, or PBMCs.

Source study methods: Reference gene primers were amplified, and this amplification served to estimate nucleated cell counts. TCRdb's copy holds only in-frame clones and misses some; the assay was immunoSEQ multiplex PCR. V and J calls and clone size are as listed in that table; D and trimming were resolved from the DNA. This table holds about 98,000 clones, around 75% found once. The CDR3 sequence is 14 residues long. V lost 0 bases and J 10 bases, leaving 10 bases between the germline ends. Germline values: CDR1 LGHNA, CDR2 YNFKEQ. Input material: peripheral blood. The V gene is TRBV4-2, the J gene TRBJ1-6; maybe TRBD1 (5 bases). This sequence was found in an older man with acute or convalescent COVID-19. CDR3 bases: TGTGCCAGCAGCCAAGATCCGACAGCCTCACCCCTCCACTTT. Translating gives CASSQDPTASPLHF.